This T cell receptor (beta chain) appears in the sequencing data of a study of CD8 T cells in ankylosing spondylitis. Study-wide findings and caveats: Within ankylosing spondylitis blood, a TCR beta motif made up of eight highly homologous variants appeared to be characteristic. The study looked at matched synovial fluid samples from ankylosing spondylitis patients. Disease-linked clones were reported to be significantly enriched there.

TCRdb reanalysed the 5' RACE reads using MiXCR and keeps one entry per CDR3 protein. This table has approximately 100,000 distinct CDR3 sequences, approximately 25% appearing once. Germline V gene sequence: CDR1 SEHNR, CDR2 FQNEAQ (reference sequence). The V end was cut by 1 base, the J end by 4 bases, with 11 bases between. CDR3 length: 14 residues. As for this clonotype: Antigen: not known.

The V call is TRBV7-9, the J call TRBJ2-7; D call uncertain. This clonotype was obtained from a male donor with ankylosing spondylitis. The sample was synovial fluid, either unsorted or a sorted T cell fraction (not recorded which). The CDR3 loop reads CASSLGTANYEQYF. CDR3 coding DNA: TGTGCCAGCAGCTTAGGAACGGCAAATTACGAGCAGTACTTC.